This T cell receptor (beta chain) stems from a study of blood T cell repertoires in COVID-19. Whole-study context: Acute-phase and convalescent COVID-19 samples originated in the United States, Italy and Spain. T cells, B-cell-depleted T cells, or PBMCs provided the cDNA or gDNA that served as material.

This CDR3 is built from 14 residues. Germline loops: CDR1 SGHNT, CDR2 YENEEA. After removal of 4 bases from V and 10 bases from J, the junction contained 5 bases not matched to a gene. Source study methods: The assay estimated nucleated cells by amplifying reference gene primers. The table came from immunoSEQ multiplex PCR; TCRdb's copy has only in-frame clones and leaves some out. The V and J calls and clone size are taken from that table; D and trimming were inferred from the DNA. The profile shows approximately 300,000 clones, roughly nine tenths of them singletons. Regarding this clone: Distinct nucleotide sequences in the sample also encode this CDR3.

Seattle patients were enrolled while actively infected and followed longitudinally. The chain combines TRBV11-3 with TRBJ1-6, with 9 bases identical to TRBD1. Sequencing input: peripheral blood. The TCR originated in a woman in her 30s with COVID-19, enrolled during active disease. CDR3 sequence: CASSSRDRVSPLHF. The CDR3 DNA reads TGTGCCAGCAGCTCCCGGGACAGGGTCTCACCCCTCCACTTT.